The T cell receptor beta chain described here comes from a study of beta chain features in type 1 diabetes. Study-level background: Examination spanned 100 million to 120 million sorted cells from all samples.

This clone occurred a few times. Its specificity is not known. With V trimmed by 3 bases and J by 6 bases, 6 bases remained unmatched. The V gene's germline CDR1 is SGHTA and CDR2 FQGNSA. CDR3 length equals 14 residues. Study-wide findings and caveats: In comparison with healthy donors, patients had naive, central memory and Treg TCRB repertoires that appeared more similar.

Expressed TCRB transcripts were sequenced after all isolated RNA was converted to cDNA. An average of about 3.4 million reads was obtained for naive, central memory and regulatory T cell samples. TCRdb keeps only in-frame clones here, not all; method: immunoSEQ multiplex PCR. The sample carries 600,000 to 650,000 clones, around 16% recorded once. The chain recombines TRBV7-2 with TRBJ2-7, with TRBD1 matching over 9 bases. Sequencing was performed on naive CD4+ T cells from blood. This TCR derives from a man aged 18 to 30 in good health. The CDR3 region has the DNA TGTGCCAGCAGCTTGACAGGGGGAGGCTCCGAGCAGTACTTC. Protein product: CASSLTGGGSEQYF.